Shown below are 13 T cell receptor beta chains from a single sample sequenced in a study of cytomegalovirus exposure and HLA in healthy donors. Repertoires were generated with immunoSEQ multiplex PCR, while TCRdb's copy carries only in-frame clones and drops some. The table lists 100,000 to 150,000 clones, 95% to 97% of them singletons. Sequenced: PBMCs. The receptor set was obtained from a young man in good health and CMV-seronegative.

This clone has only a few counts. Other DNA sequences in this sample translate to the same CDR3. CDR3 in amino acids: CASSLGGNEQFF. For the CDR3, the DNA is TGTGCCAGCAGTTTAGGGGGGAATGAGCAGTTCTTC. The chain links TRBV27 to TRBJ2-1; possible D gene TRBD2, 6 bases. Trimming left V 2 bases short and J 7 bases short, with 6 bases between. Germline CDR1 and CDR2: MNHEY and SMNVEV (reference sequence). This CDR3 region has 12 residues.

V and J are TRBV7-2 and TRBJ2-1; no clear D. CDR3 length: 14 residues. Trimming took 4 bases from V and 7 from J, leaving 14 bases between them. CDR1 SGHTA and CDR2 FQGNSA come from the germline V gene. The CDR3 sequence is CASSSRGIWNEQFF. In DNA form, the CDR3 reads TGTGCCAGCAGCTCTCGCGGCATTTGGAATGAGCAGTTCTTC.

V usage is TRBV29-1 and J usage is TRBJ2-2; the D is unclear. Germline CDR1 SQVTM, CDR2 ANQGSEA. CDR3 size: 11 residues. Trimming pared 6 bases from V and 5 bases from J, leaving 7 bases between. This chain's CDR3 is CSVRDTGELFF. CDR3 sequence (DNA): TGCAGCGTCCGAGATACCGGGGAGCTGTTTTTT.

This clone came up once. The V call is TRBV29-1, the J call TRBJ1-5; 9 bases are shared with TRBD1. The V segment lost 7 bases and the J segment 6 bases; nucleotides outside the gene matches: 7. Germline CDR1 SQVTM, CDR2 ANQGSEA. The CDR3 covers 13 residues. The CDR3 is CSAGQGSGQPQHF. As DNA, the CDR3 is TGCAGCGCCGGACAGGGGTCTGGTCAGCCCCAGCATTTT.

CDR3 protein: CASSQEGQVLNYGYTF. Written as DNA, the CDR3 is TGCGCCAGCAGCCAAGAAGGCCAGGTTCTGAACTATGGCTACACCTTC. The chain is built from TRBV4-3 and TRBJ1-2; D unresolved. Germline V CDR1 and CDR2: LGHNA, YSLEER. Between the trimmed V and J ends, which lost 0 bases and 2 bases, there was a span of 13 bases. The CDR3 consists of 16 residues.

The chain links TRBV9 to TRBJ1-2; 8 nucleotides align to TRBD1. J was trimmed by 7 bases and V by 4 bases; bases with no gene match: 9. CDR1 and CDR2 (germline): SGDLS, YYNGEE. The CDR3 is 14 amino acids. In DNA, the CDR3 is TGTGCCAGCAGCCAACAGACAGGGGTGGCTGGCTACACCTTC. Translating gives CASSQQTGVAGYTF.

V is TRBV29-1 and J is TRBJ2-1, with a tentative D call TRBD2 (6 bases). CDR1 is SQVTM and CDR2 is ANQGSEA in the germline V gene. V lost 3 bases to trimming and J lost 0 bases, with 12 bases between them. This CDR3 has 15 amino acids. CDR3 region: CSVEGEARSYNEQFF. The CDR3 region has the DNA TGCAGCGTTGAGGGGGAGGCCCGCTCCTACAATGAGCAGTTCTTC.

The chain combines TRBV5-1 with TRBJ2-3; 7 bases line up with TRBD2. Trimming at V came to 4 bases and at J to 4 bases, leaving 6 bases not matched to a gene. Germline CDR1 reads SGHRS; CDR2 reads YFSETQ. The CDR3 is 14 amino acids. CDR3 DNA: TGCGCCAGCAGCATCCTAGGGAGGGCAGATACGCAGTATTTT. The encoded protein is CASSILGRADTQYF.

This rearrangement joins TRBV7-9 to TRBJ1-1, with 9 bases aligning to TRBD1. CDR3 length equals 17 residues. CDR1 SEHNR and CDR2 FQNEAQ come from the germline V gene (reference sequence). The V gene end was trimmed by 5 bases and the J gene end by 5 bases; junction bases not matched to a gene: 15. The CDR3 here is CASSPPGAGTGRTEAFF. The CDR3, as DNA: TGTGCCAGCAGCCCGCCGGGGGCCGGGACAGGGAGGACTGAAGCTTTCTTT.

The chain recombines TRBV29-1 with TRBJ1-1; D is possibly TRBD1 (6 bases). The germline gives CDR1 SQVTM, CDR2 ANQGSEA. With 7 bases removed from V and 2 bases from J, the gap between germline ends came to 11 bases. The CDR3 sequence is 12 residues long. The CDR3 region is CSGGGSNTEAFF. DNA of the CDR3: TGCAGCGGAGGGGGTTCCAACACTGAAGCTTTCTTT.

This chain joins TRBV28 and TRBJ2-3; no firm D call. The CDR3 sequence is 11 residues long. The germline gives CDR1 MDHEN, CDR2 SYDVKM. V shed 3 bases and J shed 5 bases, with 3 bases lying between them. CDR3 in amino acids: CASSFRDTQYF. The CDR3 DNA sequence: TGTGCCAGCAGTTTTCGAGATACGCAGTATTTT.

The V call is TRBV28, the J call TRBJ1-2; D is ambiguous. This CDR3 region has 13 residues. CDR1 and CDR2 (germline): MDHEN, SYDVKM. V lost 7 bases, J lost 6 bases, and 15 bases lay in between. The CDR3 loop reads CASISGLGNGYTF. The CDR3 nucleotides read TGTGCCAGCATTAGCGGACTGGGAAATGGCTACACCTTC.

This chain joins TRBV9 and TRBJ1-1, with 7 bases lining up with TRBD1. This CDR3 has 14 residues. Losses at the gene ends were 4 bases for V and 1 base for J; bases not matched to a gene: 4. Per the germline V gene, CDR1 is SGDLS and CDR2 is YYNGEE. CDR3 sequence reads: CASSPRQGNTEAFF. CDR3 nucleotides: TGTGCCAGCAGCCCGCGACAGGGGAACACTGAAGCTTTCTTT.